Following are 10 T cell receptor beta chains from one sample sequenced in a study of T-cell reconstitution after alpha-beta-depleted transplantation in children. TCRbeta library preparation incorporated unique molecular identifiers. TCRdb re-derived calls from the PCR reads in MiXCR, one entry per CDR3 protein. This sample has 750,000 to 950,000 distinct CDR3 sequences, with 16% found just once. Sequences were derived from PBMCs, mostly from graft donor cells, sampled 360 days after TCRalphabeta/CD19-depleted stem cell transplant. Receptor source: a male patient aged 10-17 years who had a stem cell transplant for acute lymphoblastic leukemia, so the T cells may come from the graft donor.

The rearrangement joins TRBV7-9 to TRBJ1-1, with D hard to call. Trimming stripped 2 bases from V and 4 bases from J, with 17 bases between. The germline V gene has CDR1 SEHNR and CDR2 FQNEAQ (reference sequence). This CDR3 contains 16 residues. The CDR3 bases are TGTGCCAGCAGCTTATCGCAGCCCCGTTTGGGCACTGAAGCTTTCTTT. Its protein product is CASSLSQPRLGTEAFF. The full variable domain, its missing parts supplied by reference TRBV7-9 and TRBJ1-1, is DTGVSQNPRHKITKRGQNVTFRCDPISEHNRLYWYRQTLGQGPEFLTYFQNEAQLEKSRLLSDRFSAERPKGSFSTLEIQRTEQGDSAMYLCASSLSQPRLGTEAFFGQGTRLTVV.

This chain connects TRBV7-7 to TRBJ2-1; perhaps TRBD2 as D (6 bases). Looked up from germline, CDR1 is SSHAT and CDR2 is FNYEAQ (reference sequence). CDR3 length: 15 residues. The ends were cut back, 2 bases at V and 7 bases at J, with 15 bases in the middle. The CDR3 bases are TGTGCCAGCAGCTTAACTAGAGGGGAGGTTAATGAGCAGTTCTTC. This encodes CASSLTRGEVNEQFF.

The chain uses TRBV6-1 and TRBJ2-1; 10 nucleotides agree with TRBD2. The germline V gene has CDR1 MNHNS and CDR2 SASEGT. V gave up 7 bases and J gave up 4 bases; unmatched junction bases: 10. The CDR3 runs to 16 residues. Here the CDR3 reads CASKHFTSGNYNEQFF. For the CDR3, the DNA is TGTGCCAGCAAACACTTTACTAGCGGGAATTACAATGAGCAGTTCTTC.

This chain links TRBV12-3 or TRBV12-4 with TRBJ2-3; possible D gene TRBD1, 6 bases. Deletions cut 7 bases from V and 2 bases from J, with 13 bases between. This CDR3 has 14 residues. The CDR3 loop is CASIVGALTDTQYF. The CDR3 DNA reads TGTGCCAGCATTGTGGGGGCCCTCACAGATACGCAGTATTTT.

V and J are TRBV3-1 and TRBJ2-7; TRBD2 aligns across 11 bases. The J segment lost 3 bases and the V segment lost 5 bases, leaving 3 bases of the junction unmatched. CDR1 and CDR2 from the germline V gene are LGHDT and YNNKEL (reference sequence). The CDR3 has 14 amino acids. Here the CDR3 reads CASSKGTSGYEQYF. In DNA form, the CDR3 reads TGTGCCAGCAGCAAAGGGACTAGCGGCTACGAGCAGTACTTC.

The chain couples TRBV9 to TRBJ1-5; 7 bases are a match to TRBD1. Germline V lookup: CDR1 SGDLS, CDR2 YYNGEE. The junction had 6 bases not matched to a gene; V was cut back by 1 base and J by 5 bases. This CDR3 is 15 amino acids long. The CDR3 coding sequence is TGTGCCAGCAGCGTAAGTGGGACAGCCCATCAGCCCCAGCATTTT. Translating gives CASSVSGTAHQPQHF.

This chain connects TRBV2 to TRBJ1-2, with D perhaps TRBD1 (6 bases). Trimming stripped 6 bases from V and 5 bases from J, with 13 bases between. Per the germline V gene, CDR1 is SNHLY and CDR2 is FYNNEI. The CDR3 contains 13 residues. This CDR3 reads CASSHWGAYGYTF. DNA for the CDR3: TGTGCCAGCAGCCATTGGGGGGCGTATGGCTACACCTTC.

This clonotype has only a few counts. The gene calls are TRBV29-1 and TRBJ2-1; D is undetermined. The germline V gene encodes CDR1 SQVTM and CDR2 ANQGSEA. The V gene lost 7 bases and the J gene lost 0 bases, with 13 bases spanning the gap. The CDR3 length is 14 residues. The CDR3 DNA reads TGCAGCGCCCCGGGCTCGAGCTCCTACAATGAGCAGTTCTTC. As protein: CSAPGSSSYNEQFF.

In this sample, this clonotype turned up a few times. V gene TRBV12-3 or TRBV12-4 combines with J gene TRBJ1-5; 8 bases match TRBD1. The V segment lost 5 bases and the J segment 1 base; nucleotides outside the gene matches: 4. The CDR3 runs 15 residues. This CDR3 reads CASSVQGASNQPQHF. Written as DNA, the CDR3 is TGTGCCAGCAGTGTTCAGGGGGCGAGCAATCAGCCCCAGCATTTT.

This rearrangement joins TRBV18 to TRBJ1-1, with D uncertain. The CDR3 runs to 12 residues. Germline V gives CDR1 KGHSH, CDR2 LQKENI. V gave up 11 bases and J gave up 5 bases, with 15 bases separating them. DNA of the CDR3: TGTGCCGGTTTTAGTGAGGTAACTGAAGCTTTCTTT. This sequence encodes CAGFSEVTEAFF.